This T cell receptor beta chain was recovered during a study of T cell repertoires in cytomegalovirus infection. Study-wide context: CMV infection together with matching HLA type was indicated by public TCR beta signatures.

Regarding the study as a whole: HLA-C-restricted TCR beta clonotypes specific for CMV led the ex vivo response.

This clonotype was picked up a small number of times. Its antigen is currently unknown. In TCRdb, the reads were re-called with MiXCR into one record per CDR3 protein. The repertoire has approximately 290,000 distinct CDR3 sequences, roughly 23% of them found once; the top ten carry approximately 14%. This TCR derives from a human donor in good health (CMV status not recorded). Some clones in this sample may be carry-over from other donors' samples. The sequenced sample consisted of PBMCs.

The CDR3 is CASSLNGGRGAKNIQYF. For the CDR3, the DNA is TGTGCCAGCAGCTTAAACGGCGGGAGGGGCGCCAAAAACATTCAGTACTTC. The chain uses TRBV7-9 and TRBJ2-4; 9 positions agree with TRBD2. After removal of 2 bases from V and 1 base from J, the junction contained 6 bases not matched to a gene. The CDR3 loop spans 17 amino acids. Germline V gene data show CDR1 as SEHNR and CDR2 as FQNEAQ (reference sequence). The whole variable domain, filled in from reference TRBV7-9 and TRBJ2-4, reads DTGVSQNPRHKITKRGQNVTFRCDPISEHNRLYWYRQTLGQGPEFLTYFQNEAQLEKSRLLSDRFSAERPKGSFSTLEIQRTEQGDSAMYLCASSLNGGRGAKNIQYFGAGTRLSVL.